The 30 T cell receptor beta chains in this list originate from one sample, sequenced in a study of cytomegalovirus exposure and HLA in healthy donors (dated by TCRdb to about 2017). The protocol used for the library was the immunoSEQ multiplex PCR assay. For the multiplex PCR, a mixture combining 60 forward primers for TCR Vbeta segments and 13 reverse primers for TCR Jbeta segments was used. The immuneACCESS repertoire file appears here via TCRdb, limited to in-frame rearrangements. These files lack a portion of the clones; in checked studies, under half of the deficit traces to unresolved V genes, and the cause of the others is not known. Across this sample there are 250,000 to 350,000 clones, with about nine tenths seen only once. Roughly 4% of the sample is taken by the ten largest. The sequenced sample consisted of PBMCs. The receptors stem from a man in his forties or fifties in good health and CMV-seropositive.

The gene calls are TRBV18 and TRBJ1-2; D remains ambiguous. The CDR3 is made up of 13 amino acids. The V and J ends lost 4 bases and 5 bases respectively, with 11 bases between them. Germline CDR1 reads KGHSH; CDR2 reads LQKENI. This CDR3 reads CASSRGGGYGYTF. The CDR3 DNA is TGTGCCAGCTCACGCGGCGGCGGTTATGGCTACACCTTC.

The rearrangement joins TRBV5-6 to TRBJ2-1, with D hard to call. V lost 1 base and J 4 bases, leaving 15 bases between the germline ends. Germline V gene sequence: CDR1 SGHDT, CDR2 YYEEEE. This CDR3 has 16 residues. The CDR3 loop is CASSLMQETIYNEQFF. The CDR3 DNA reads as TGTGCCAGCAGCTTGATGCAGGAAACGATTTACAATGAGCAGTTCTTC.

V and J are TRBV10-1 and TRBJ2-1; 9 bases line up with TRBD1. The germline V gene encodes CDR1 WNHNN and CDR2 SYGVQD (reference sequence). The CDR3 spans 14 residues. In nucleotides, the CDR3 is TGCGCTACAGCCCGGGACAGGGACTACAATGAGCAGTTCTTC. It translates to CATARDRDYNEQFF.

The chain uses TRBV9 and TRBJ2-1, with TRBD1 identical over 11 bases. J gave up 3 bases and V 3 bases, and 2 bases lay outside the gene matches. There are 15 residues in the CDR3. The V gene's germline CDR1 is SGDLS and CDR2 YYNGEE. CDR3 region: CASSAGTGGYNEQFF. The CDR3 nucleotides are TGTGCCAGCAGCGCCGGGACAGGGGGCTACAATGAGCAGTTCTTC. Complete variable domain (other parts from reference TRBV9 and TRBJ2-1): DSGVTQTPKHLITATGQRVTLRCSPRSGDLSVYWYQQSLDQGLQFLIQYYNGEERAKGNILERFSAQQFPDLHSELNLSSLELGDSALYFCASSAGTGGYNEQFFGPGTRLTVL.

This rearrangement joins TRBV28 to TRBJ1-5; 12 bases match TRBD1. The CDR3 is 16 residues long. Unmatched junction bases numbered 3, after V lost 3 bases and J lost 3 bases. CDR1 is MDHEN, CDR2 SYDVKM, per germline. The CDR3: CASSFRDRGPNQPQHF. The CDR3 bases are TGTGCCAGCAGTTTCCGGGACAGGGGGCCCAATCAGCCCCAGCATTTT.

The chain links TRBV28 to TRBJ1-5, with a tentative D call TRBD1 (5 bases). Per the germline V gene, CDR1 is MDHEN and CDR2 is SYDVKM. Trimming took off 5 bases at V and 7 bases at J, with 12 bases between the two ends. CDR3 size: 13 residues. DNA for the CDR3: TGTGCCAGCAGTGTTGGGACTACCCAGCCCCAGCATTTT. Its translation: CASSVGTTQPQHF.

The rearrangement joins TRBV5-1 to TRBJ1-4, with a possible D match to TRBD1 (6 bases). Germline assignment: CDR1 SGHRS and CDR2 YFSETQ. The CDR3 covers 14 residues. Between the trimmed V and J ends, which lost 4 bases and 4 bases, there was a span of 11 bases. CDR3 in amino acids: CASSTGTYNEKLFF. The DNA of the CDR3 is TGCGCCAGCAGCACAGGGACGTATAATGAAAAACTGTTTTTT.

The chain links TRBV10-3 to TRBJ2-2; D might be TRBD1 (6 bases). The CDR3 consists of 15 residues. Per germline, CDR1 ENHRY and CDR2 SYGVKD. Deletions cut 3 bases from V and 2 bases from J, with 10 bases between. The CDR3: CAISDKGVNTGELFF. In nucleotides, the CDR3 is TGTGCCATCAGTGATAAGGGGGTAAACACCGGGGAGCTGTTTTTT.

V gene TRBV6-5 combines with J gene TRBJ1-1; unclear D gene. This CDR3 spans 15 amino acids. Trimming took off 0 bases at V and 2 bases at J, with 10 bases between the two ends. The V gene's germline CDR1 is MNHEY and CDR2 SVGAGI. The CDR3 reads CASSYSVYRNTEAFF. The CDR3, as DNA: TGTGCCAGCAGTTACTCGGTCTACAGAAACACTGAAGCTTTCTTT.

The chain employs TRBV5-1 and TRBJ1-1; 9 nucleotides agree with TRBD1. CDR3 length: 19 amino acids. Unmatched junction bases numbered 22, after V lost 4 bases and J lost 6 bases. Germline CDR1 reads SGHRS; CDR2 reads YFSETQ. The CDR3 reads CASSRSPGQGWGQTPEAFF. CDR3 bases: TGCGCCAGCAGCCGAAGCCCGGGACAGGGATGGGGCCAGACTCCTGAAGCTTTCTTT.

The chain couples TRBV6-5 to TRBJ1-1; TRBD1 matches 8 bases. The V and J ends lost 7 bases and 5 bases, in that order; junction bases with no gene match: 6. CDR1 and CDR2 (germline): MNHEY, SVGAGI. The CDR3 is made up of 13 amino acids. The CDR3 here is CASTRTGWTEAFF. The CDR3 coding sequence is TGTGCCAGCACCCGGACAGGGTGGACTGAAGCTTTCTTT.

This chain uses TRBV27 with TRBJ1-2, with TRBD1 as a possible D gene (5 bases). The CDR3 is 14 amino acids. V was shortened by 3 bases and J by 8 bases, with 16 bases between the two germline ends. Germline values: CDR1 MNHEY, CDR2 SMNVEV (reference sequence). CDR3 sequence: CASSFYPAGLGYTF. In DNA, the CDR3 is TGTGCCAGCAGTTTTTATCCGGCAGGGCTGGGCTACACCTTC.

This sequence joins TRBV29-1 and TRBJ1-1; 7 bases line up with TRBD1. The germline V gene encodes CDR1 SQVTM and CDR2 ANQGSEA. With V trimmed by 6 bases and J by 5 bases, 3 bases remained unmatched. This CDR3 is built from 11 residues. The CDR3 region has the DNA TGCAGCGTCCTACAGGGGACTGAAGCTTTCTTT. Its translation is CSVLQGTEAFF.

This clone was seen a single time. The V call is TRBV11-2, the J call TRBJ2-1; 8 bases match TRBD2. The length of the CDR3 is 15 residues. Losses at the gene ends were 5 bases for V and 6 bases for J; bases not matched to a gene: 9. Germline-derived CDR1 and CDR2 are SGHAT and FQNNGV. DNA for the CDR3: TGTGCCAGCAGCCCGGCGGTGGCGGGAGGCAATGAGCAGTTCTTC. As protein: CASSPAVAGGNEQFF.

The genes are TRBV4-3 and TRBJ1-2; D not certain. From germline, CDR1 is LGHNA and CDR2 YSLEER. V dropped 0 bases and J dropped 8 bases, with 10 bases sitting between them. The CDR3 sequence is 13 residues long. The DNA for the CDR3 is TGCGCCAGCAGCCAAGATGCGGCGGCCGGCTACACCTTC. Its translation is CASSQDAAAGYTF.

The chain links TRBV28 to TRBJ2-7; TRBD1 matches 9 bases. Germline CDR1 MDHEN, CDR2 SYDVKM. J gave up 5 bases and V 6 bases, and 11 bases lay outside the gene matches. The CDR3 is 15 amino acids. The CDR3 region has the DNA TGTGCCAGCAGCCACAGGGGGCGCGGGTCCCACGAGCAGTACTTC. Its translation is CASSHRGRGSHEQYF.

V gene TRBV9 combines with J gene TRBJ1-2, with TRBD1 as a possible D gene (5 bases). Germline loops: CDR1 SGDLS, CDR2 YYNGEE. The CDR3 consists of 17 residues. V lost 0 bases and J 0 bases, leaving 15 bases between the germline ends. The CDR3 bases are TGTGCCAGCAGCGTAGGGCAGGGTGCCCTAGCTAACTATGGCTACACCTTC. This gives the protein CASSVGQGALANYGYTF.

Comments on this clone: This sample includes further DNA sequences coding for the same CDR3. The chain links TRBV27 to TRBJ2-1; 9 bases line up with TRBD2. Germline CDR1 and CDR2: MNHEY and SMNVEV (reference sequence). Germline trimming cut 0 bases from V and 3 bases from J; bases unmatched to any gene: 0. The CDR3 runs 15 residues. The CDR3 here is CASSLSAGGYNEQFF. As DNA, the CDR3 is TGTGCCAGCAGTTTATCAGCGGGAGGCTACAATGAGCAGTTCTTC.

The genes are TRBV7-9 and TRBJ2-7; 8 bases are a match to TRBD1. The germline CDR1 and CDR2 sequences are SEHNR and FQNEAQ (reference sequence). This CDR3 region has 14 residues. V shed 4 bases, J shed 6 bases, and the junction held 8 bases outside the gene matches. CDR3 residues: CASSSGQGQGEQYF. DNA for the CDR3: TGTGCCAGCAGCTCAGGACAGGGCCAGGGCGAGCAGTACTTC. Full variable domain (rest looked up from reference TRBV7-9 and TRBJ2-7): DTGVSQNPRHKITKRGQNVTFRCDPISEHNRLYWYRQTLGQGPEFLTYFQNEAQLEKSRLLSDRFSAERPKGSFSTLEIQRTEQGDSAMYLCASSSGQGQGEQYFGPGTRLTVT.

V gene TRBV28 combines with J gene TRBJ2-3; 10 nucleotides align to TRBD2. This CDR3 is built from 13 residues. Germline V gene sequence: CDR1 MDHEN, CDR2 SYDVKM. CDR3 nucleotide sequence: TGTACATCCAGCGGGAGGGGCACAGATACGCAGTATTTT. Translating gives CTSSGRGTDTQYF.

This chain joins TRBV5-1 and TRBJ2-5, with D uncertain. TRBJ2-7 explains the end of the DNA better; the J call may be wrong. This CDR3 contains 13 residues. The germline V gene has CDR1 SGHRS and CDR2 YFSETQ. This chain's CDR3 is CASSLDPVYEQYF. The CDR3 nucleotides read TGCGCCAGCAGCTTGGATCCGGTCTACGAGCAGTACTTC.

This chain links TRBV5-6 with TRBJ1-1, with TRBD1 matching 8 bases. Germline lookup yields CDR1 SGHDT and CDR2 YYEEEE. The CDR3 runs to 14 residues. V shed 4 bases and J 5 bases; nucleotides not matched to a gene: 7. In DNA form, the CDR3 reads TGTGCCAGCAGCCCTGGACAGGGAAGAACTGAAGCTTTCTTT. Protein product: CASSPGQGRTEAFF.

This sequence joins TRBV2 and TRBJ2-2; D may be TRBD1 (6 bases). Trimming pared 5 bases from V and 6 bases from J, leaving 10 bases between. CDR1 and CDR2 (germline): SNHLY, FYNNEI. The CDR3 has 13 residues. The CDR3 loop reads CASSKNRAGELFF. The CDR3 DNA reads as TGTGCCAGCAGTAAAAACAGGGCCGGGGAGCTGTTTTTT.

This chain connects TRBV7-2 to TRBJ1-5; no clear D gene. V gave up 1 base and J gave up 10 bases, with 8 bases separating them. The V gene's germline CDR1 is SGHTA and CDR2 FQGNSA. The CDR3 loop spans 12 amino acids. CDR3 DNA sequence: TGTGCCAGCAGCTTAGATCCGGGACCCCAGCATTTT. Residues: CASSLDPGPQHF.

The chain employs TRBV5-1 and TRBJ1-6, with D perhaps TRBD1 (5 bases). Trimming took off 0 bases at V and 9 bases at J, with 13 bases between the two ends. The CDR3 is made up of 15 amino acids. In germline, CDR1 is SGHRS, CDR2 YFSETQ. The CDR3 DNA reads TGCGCCAGCAGCTTGGGGGCAGGGTACACTTCACCCCTCCACTTT. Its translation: CASSLGAGYTSPLHF.

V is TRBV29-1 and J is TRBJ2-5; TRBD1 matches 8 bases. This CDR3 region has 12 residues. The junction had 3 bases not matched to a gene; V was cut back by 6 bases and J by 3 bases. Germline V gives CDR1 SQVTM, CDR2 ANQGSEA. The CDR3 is CSVQGAEETQYF. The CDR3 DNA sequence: TGCAGCGTCCAGGGGGCCGAAGAGACCCAGTACTTC.

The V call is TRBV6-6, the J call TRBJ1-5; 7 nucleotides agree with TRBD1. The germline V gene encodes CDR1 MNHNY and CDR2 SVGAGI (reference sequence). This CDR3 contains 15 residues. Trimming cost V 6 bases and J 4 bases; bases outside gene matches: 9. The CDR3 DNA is TGTGCCAGCAGGCCCGGTCCAGGGGGAAATCAGCCCCAGCATTTT. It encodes CASRPGPGGNQPQHF.

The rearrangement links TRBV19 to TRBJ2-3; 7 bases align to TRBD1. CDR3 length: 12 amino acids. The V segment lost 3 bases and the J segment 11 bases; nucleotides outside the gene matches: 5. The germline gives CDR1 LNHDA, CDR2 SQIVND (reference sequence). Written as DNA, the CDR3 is TGTGCCAGTAGTATTATAGGGGACAGGCAGTATTTT. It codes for CASSIIGDRQYF.

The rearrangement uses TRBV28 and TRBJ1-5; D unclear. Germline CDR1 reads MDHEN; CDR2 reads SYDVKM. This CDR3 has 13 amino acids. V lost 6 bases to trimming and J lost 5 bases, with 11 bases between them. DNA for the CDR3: TGTGCCAGCAGCCCCGGAGGCGATCAGCCCCAGCATTTT. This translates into CASSPGGDQPQHF.

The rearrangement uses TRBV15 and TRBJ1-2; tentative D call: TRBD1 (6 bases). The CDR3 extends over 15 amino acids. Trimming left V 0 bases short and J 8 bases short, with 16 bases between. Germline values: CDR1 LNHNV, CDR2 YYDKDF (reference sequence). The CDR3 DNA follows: TGTGCCACCAGCAGAGAGGACAGAGTTTTTGAGGGCTACACCTTC. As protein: CATSREDRVFEGYTF.